This TCR beta chain was sequenced for a study of blood T cell repertoires in COVID-19. As for the study in general: T cells, B-cell-depleted T cells, or PBMCs supplied cDNA or gDNA.

Authors' analysis steps: Amplifying reference gene primers gave estimates of nucleated cell counts. This table comes from immunoSEQ multiplex PCR, and its TCRdb copy is limited to in-frame clones, with some not included. V and J calls and clone size come straight from that table; D and trimming were deduced from the DNA. Of fewer than 120,000 clones in the sample, nearly 90% are singletons; the top ten hold more than 4.5%. Germline lookup yields CDR1 MNHNY and CDR2 SVGAGI (reference sequence). The CDR3 spans 13 residues. V was clipped by 5 bases and J by 9 bases, with 14 bases between them. V gene TRBV6-6 combines with J gene TRBJ2-1, with D possibly matching TRBD2 (5 bases). The sequenced material came from peripheral blood. This receptor was obtained from a human donor in a cohort sampled during active COVID-19. The CDR3 DNA reads TGTGCCAGCAGTAAAGACCTCCGGGGTGAGCAGTTCTTC. This encodes CASSKDLRGEQFF.